This T cell receptor beta chain was retrieved from a study of cytomegalovirus exposure and HLA in healthy donors. The germline V gene has CDR1 SGHNT and CDR2 YYREEE (reference sequence). The CDR3 sequence is 14 residues long. Study findings and constraints: Most of the TCR beta V segments (in an earlier analysis) were productive either about 87% or about 30% of the time. Researchers counted 164 TCR beta chains as cytomegalovirus-associated.

Worth noting for this clone: Its specificity is not known. Compared with germline, one end of the junction differs, possibly owing to a read error.

PCR employed 60 Vbeta and 13 Jbeta primers. The assay was immunoSEQ multiplex PCR, and TCRdb's table has in-frame clones only and misses some. The sample carries 100,000 to 150,000 clones, just under 75% recorded once. The sequencing sample was made of PBMCs. The chain has TRBV5-4 and TRBJ1-2; no clear D gene. The clonotype comes from a man in his sixties in good health and CMV-seropositive. CDR3 nucleotides: TGTGCCAGCAGGATTCGACGAGCTAACTATGGCCACACCTTC. Amino acid sequence: CASRIRRANYGHTF.